The following is a TCR beta chain sequence with its context. The sample comes from a study of blood T cell repertoires in COVID-19. Study-level background: COVID-19 samples collected from the United States, Italy and Spain covered acute and convalescent phases. PBMCs, B-cell-depleted T cells, or T cells provided the cDNA or gDNA that made up the material.

Original methodology: Amplified reference gene primers provided the basis for estimating nucleated cell counts. Clones were read by immunoSEQ multiplex PCR, and TCRdb kept only the in-frame ones, dropping some. The D gene and trimming were derived from the DNA, and the V and J assignments and clone size from that table. The table has tens of thousands of clones, about four fifths seen once. The CDR3 has 15 amino acids. Germline V gene data show CDR1 as ENHRY and CDR2 as SYGVKD. Trimming left V 4 bases short and J 1 base short, with 13 bases between. The sample was peripheral blood. The sequence came from a woman aged 80 or over with active or convalescent COVID-19. The genes are TRBV10-3 and TRBJ2-5, with D perhaps TRBD1 (6 bases). CDR3 coding DNA: TGTGCCATCAGTGGGGGGCTGGGGAGCCAAGAGACCCAGTACTTC. Protein product: CAISGGLGSQETQYF.